One sample yielded the 7 T cell receptor beta chains listed below, sequenced in a study of beta chain features in type 1 diabetes. The study, taken as a whole, reports: A moderate, significant TCRB CDR3 shortening appeared in type 1 diabetes across four CD4+ subsets.

These receptors' antigens are unknown. Every bit of the isolated RNA underwent reverse transcription, so sequencing read expressed TCRB transcripts. Generated by immunoSEQ multiplex PCR, the TCRdb table keeps only in-frame clones and is missing some. The repertoire holds 500,000 to 650,000 clones, 9.5% to 15% seen once, with more than 0.09% in the top ten. Sequencing was done on a sample of naive CD4+ T cells from blood. The receptors here all came from a man aged 25-40 years with type 1 diabetes.

This sequence joins TRBV29-1 and TRBJ2-3; D remains unclear. Per the germline V gene, CDR1 is SQVTM and CDR2 is ANQGSEA. The CDR3 covers 16 residues. Trimming removed 2 bases from V and 0 bases from J, with 15 bases in between. CDR3 loop: CSVEFGRRVSTDTQYF. CDR3 in DNA: TGCAGCGTTGAATTTGGGCGCCGAGTCAGCACAGATACGCAGTATTTT.

This clone has only a few counts. The gene calls are TRBV6-4 and TRBJ1-2; no firm D call. The V end was cut by 0 bases, the J end by 8 bases, with 4 bases between. The germline V gene has CDR1 MRHNA and CDR2 SNTAGT. There are 11 residues in the CDR3. In DNA, the CDR3 is TGTGCCAGCAGTGACTCGGCCGGCTACACCTTC. Translation: CASSDSAGYTF.

This clone was seen a handful of times. The chain links TRBV13 to TRBJ2-2; TRBD2 agrees at 7 bases. J was trimmed by 0 bases and V by 4 bases; bases with no gene match: 5. Germline V lookup: CDR1 PRHDT, CDR2 FYEKMQ (reference sequence). The CDR3 runs to 16 residues. CDR3 region: CASSSKRGPNTGELFF. CDR3 sequence (DNA): TGTGCCAGCAGCTCGAAGCGGGGTCCGAACACCGGGGAGCTGTTTTTT.

This clone was picked up a small number of times. The chain has TRBV2 and TRBJ1-3; D gene unclear. The CDR3 covers 16 residues. Trimming took off 3 bases at V and 0 bases at J, with 12 bases between the two ends. The germline V gene has CDR1 SNHLY and CDR2 FYNNEI. The CDR3 is CASSEIAGYSGNTIYF. In nucleotides, the CDR3 is TGTGCCAGCAGTGAGATCGCAGGCTACTCTGGAAACACCATATATTTT.

The chain combines TRBV5-1 with TRBJ2-3, with 8 bases fitting TRBD1. This CDR3 region has 14 residues. The V segment lost 4 bases and the J segment 4 bases; nucleotides outside the gene matches: 5. Per the germline V gene, CDR1 is SGHRS and CDR2 is YFSETQ. The CDR3 loop is CASSPGQGPDTQYF. The CDR3 bases are TGCGCCAGCAGCCCCGGACAGGGCCCAGATACGCAGTATTTT.

This clone appeared a few times. The J gene is TRBJ2-2, the V gene TRBV2; 7 nucleotides line up with TRBD1. The germline V gene encodes CDR1 SNHLY and CDR2 FYNNEI. The CDR3 sequence is 15 residues long. V shed 0 bases, J shed 5 bases, and the junction held 3 bases outside the gene matches. CDR3: CASSEATGRTGELFF. Written as DNA, the CDR3 is TGTGCCAGCAGTGAAGCGACAGGGCGAACCGGGGAGCTGTTTTTT.

The rearrangement joins TRBV6-1 to TRBJ2-3, with D unclear. V was clipped by 4 bases and J by 0 bases, with 14 bases between them. The CDR3 runs 16 residues. The germline V gene has CDR1 MNHNS and CDR2 SASEGT. CDR3 DNA sequence: TGTGCCAGCAGTGGGAACAGCCTCTCTAGCACAGATACGCAGTATTTT. Amino acids: CASSGNSLSSTDTQYF.